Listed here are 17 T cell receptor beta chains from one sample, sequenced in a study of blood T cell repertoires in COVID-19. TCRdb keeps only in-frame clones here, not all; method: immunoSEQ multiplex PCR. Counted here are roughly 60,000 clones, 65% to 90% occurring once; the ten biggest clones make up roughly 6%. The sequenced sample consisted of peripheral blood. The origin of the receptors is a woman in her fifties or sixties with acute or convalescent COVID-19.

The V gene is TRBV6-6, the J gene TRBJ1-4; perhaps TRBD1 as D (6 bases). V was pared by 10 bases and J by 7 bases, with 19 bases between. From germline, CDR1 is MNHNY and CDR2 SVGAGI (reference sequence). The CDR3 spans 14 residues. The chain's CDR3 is CAISTGGAGEKLFF. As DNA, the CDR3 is TGTGCCATCAGCACCGGGGGGGCGGGTGAAAAACTGTTTTTT.

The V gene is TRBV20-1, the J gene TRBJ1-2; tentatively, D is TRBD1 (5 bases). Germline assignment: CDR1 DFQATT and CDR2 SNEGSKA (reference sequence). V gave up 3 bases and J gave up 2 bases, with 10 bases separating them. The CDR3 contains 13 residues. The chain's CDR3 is CSASWGVNYGYTF. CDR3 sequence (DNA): TGCAGTGCTAGTTGGGGGGTAAACTATGGCTACACCTTC.

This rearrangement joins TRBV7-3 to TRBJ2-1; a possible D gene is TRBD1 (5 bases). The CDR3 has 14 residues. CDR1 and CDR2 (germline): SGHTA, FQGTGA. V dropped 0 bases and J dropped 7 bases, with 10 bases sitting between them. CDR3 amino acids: CASSLTSGRNEQFF. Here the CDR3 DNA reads TGTGCCAGCAGCTTAACCTCAGGGCGGAATGAGCAGTTCTTC.

This CDR3 is CASSLAVYEQYF. As DNA, the CDR3 is TGTGCCAGCAGCCTGGCAGTTTACGAGCAGTACTTC. This sequence joins TRBV6-5 and TRBJ2-7; D gene uncertain. This CDR3 has 12 amino acids. Germline CDR1 MNHEY, CDR2 SVGAGI. Trimming removed 6 bases at V and 4 bases at J, with 10 bases between.

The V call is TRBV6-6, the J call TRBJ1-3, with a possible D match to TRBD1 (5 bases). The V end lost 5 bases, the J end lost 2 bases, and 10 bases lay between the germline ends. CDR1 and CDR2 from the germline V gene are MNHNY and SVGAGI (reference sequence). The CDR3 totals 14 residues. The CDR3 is CASSPQGTGNTIYF. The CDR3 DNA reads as TGTGCCAGCAGTCCGCAGGGAACTGGAAACACCATATATTTT.

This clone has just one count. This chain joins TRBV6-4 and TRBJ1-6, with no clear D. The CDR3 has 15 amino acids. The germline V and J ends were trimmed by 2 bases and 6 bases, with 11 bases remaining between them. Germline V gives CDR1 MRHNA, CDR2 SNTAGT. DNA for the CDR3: TGTGCCAGCAGTGACGGAGCTAGCGGTAATTCACCCCTCCACTTT. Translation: CASSDGASGNSPLHF.

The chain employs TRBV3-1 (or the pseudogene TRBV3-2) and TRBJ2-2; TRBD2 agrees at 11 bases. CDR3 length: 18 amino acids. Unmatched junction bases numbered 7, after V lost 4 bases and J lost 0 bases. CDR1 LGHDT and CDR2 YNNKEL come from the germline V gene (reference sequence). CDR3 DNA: TGTGCCAGCAGCCGATACGGACTAGCGGGTACGAACACCGGGGAGCTGTTTTTT. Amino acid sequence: CASSRYGLAGTNTGELFF.

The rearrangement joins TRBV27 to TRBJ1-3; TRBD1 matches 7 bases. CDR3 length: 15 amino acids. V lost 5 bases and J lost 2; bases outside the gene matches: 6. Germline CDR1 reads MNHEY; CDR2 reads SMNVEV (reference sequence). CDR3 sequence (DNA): TGTGCCAGCAGTCGACAGGGTGCAACTGGAAACACCATATATTTT. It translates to CASSRQGATGNTIYF.

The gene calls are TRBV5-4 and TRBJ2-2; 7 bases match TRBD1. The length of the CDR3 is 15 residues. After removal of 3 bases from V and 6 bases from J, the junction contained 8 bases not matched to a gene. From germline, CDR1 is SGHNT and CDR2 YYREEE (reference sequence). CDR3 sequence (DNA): TGTGCCAGCAGCTCAACCGGGACAGCTTCCGGGGAGCTGTTTTTT. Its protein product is CASSSTGTASGELFF.

The CDR3 DNA reads as TGTGCCTGGAGTGTGAGGACAGGGTCGCAGTTCTTC. Residues: CAWSVRTGSQFF. The chain has TRBV30 and TRBJ2-1; 8 bases align to TRBD1. Germline CDR1 is GTSNPN and CDR2 is SVGIG (reference sequence). V was pared by 0 bases and J by 12 bases, with 4 bases of the junction left unmatched. CDR3 length: 12 amino acids.

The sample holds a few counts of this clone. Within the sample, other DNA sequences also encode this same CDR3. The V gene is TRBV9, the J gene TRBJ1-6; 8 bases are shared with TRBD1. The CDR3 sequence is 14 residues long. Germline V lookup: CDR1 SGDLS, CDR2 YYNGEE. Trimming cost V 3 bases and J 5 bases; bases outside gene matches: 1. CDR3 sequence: CASSETGDNSPLHF. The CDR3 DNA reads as TGTGCCAGCAGCGAGACAGGGGATAATTCACCCCTCCACTTT.

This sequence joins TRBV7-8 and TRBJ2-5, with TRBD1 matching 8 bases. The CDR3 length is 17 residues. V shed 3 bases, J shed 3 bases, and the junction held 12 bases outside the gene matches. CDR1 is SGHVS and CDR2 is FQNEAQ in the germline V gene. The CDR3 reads CASSFPLQGAPKETQYF. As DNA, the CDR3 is TGTGCCAGCAGCTTCCCCCTCCAGGGGGCCCCAAAAGAGACCCAGTACTTC. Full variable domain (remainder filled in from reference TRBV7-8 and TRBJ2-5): GAGVSQSPRYKVAKRGQDVALRCDPISGHVSLFWYQQALGQGPEFLTYFQNEAQLDKSGLPSDRFFAERPEGSVSTLKIQRTQQEDSAVYLCASSFPLQGAPKETQYFGPGTRLLVL.

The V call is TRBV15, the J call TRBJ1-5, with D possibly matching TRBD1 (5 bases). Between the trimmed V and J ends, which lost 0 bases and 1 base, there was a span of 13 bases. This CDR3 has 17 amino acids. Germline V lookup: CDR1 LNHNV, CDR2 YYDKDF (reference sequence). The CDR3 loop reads CATSRDPAGNSNQPQHF. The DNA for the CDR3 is TGTGCCACCAGCAGAGATCCCGCAGGGAACAGCAATCAGCCCCAGCATTTT.

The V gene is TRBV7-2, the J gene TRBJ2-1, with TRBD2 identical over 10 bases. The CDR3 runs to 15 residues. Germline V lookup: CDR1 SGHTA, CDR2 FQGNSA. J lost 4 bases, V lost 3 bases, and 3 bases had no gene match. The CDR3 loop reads CASSFSGGTYNEQFF. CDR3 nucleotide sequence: TGTGCCAGCAGCTTTAGCGGGGGGACATACAATGAGCAGTTCTTC.

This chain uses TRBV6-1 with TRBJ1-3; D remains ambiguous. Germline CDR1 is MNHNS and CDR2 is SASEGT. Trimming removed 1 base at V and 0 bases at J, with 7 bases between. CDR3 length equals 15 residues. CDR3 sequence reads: CASSEGAVSGNTIYF. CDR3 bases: TGTGCCAGCAGTGAAGGTGCGGTCTCTGGAAACACCATATATTTT.

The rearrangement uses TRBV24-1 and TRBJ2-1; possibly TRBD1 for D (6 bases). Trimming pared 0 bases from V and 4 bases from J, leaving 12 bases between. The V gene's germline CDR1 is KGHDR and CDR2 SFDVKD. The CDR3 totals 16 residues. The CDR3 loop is CATSDLSGATYNEQFF. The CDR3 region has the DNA TGTGCCACCAGTGATTTGTCAGGGGCGACTTACAATGAGCAGTTCTTC.

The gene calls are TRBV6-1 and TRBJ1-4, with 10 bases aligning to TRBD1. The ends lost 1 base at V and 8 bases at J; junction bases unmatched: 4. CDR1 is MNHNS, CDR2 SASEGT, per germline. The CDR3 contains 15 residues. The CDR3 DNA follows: TGTGCCAGCAGTGAAGGAGGGACAGGGGAAGAAAAACTGTTTTTT. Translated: CASSEGGTGEEKLFF.